The 30 T cell receptor beta chains below were found in one sample sequenced in a study of OX40 agonist ivuxolimab in advanced cancers. TCRdb's table, derived via immunoSEQ multiplex PCR, lists solely in-frame clones and lacks some. In the table there are tens of thousands of clones, less than 85% of which are singletons. This specimen consisted of CD4+ or CD8+ T cells sorted from blood, obtained in a trial of the OX40 agonist ivuxolimab. Every receptor here comes from an adult with an advanced solid tumor such as melanoma, head and neck, liver or kidney cancer.

The chain recombines TRBV20-1 with TRBJ2-1; tentative D call: TRBD2 (5 bases). V was clipped by 0 bases and J by 11 bases, with 8 bases between them. Germline CDR1 and CDR2: DFQATT and SNEGSKA (reference sequence). The CDR3 is made up of 11 amino acids. For the CDR3, the DNA is TGCAGTGCTAGAGAGGCGACTAAGCAGTTCTTC. Translating gives CSAREATKQFF.

CDR3 sequence reads: CSASIGNEQFF. The CDR3 DNA follows: TGCAGTGCTAGTATTGGAAATGAGCAGTTCTTC. The rearrangement uses TRBV20-1 and TRBJ2-1; D not certain. Germline CDR1 DFQATT, CDR2 SNEGSKA (reference sequence). The CDR3 loop spans 11 amino acids. Deletions cut 3 bases from V and 7 bases from J, with 7 bases between.

The chain is built from TRBV21-1 and TRBJ2-7; the DNA was not used to check the table's D call, TRBD2. TRBV21-1 is flagged as a pseudogene. The CDR3 length is 16 residues. The DNA of the CDR3 is TGTGCCAGCAGCAAAGTTAGGAGGACTAGGTCCTACGAGCAGTACGTC. It is translated as CASSKVRRTRSYEQYV.

The J gene is TRBJ1-2, the V gene TRBV11-2; maybe TRBD1 (6 bases). V shed 3 bases and J shed 7 bases, with 12 bases lying between them. The CDR3 runs to 13 residues. Per the germline V gene, CDR1 is SGHAT and CDR2 is FQNNGV. The CDR3 DNA follows: TGTGCCAGCAGCTTCCGGGACACTGTTGGCTACACCTTC. It yields the protein CASSFRDTVGYTF.

V gene TRBV28 combines with J gene TRBJ1-6; no reliable D call. The V end lost 6 bases, the J end lost 14 bases, and 14 bases lay between the germline ends. This CDR3 region has 12 residues. In germline, CDR1 is MDHEN, CDR2 SYDVKM. CDR3 sequence reads: CASSLGPLSLHF. The DNA for the CDR3 is TGTGCCAGCAGCCTAGGGCCACTATCCCTCCACTTT.

V gene TRBV5-1 combines with J gene TRBJ1-2, with D possibly matching TRBD1 (5 bases). With 3 bases removed from V and 0 bases from J, the gap between germline ends came to 9 bases. Looked up from germline, CDR1 is SGHRS and CDR2 is YFSETQ. CDR3 length equals 14 residues. CDR3 nucleotide sequence: TGCGCCAGCAGCTCCGGGACCTCTAACTATGGCTACACCTTC. Encoded protein: CASSSGTSNYGYTF.

The chain couples TRBV18 to TRBJ2-3; no reliable D call. Trimming shortened V by 2 bases and J by 4 bases, and 4 bases separated the two germline ends. In germline, CDR1 is KGHSH, CDR2 LQKENI. This CDR3 is built from 12 residues. The chain's CDR3 is CASSPGPDTQYF. For the CDR3, the DNA is TGTGCCAGCTCACCAGGTCCAGATACGCAGTATTTT.

The CDR3 spells CASRRPGASAFF. The DNA of the CDR3 is TGTGCCAGCAGACGACCAGGGGCGAGTGCTTTCTTT. The chain carries TRBV28 and TRBJ1-1; TRBD1 is a possible D gene (6 bases). Trimming shortened V by 6 bases and J by 11 bases, and 16 bases separated the two germline ends. Germline V gene data show CDR1 as MDHEN and CDR2 as SYDVKM. This CDR3 region has 12 residues.

The rearrangement uses TRBV5-1 and TRBJ1-6; D gene uncertain. Germline V gives CDR1 SGHRS, CDR2 YFSETQ. The CDR3 has 14 residues. Trimming pared 0 bases from V and 1 base from J, leaving 2 bases between. CDR3 region: CASSLASYNSPLHF. The CDR3 DNA follows: TGCGCCAGCAGCTTGGCTTCCTATAATTCACCCCTCCACTTT.

Here the CDR3 reads CASGHRGPYNEQFF. The CDR3 nucleotides read TGCGCCAGCGGGCACAGGGGGCCATACAATGAGCAGTTCTTC. The chain employs TRBV4-3 and TRBJ2-1, with 9 bases identical to TRBD1. Unmatched junction bases numbered 6, after V lost 8 bases and J lost 4 bases. CDR1 and CDR2 from the germline V gene are LGHNA and YSLEER. The CDR3 contains 14 residues.

The V gene is TRBV19, the J gene TRBJ2-1; D might be TRBD2 (5 bases). The CDR3 is 16 residues long. Germline assignment: CDR1 LNHDA and CDR2 SQIVND (reference sequence). V lost 6 bases, J lost 3 bases, and 18 bases lay in between. As DNA, the CDR3 is TGTGCCAGTAGAGGGTTCCTGGGTACTAGCTACAATGAGCAGTTCTTC. This gives the protein CASRGFLGTSYNEQFF.

V usage is TRBV5-1 and J usage is TRBJ1-1; D remains unclear. Germline V gives CDR1 SGHRS, CDR2 YFSETQ. This CDR3 spans 17 amino acids. V lost 4 bases and J lost 0, with 19 bases in between. As DNA, the CDR3 is TGCGCCAGCAGCAACCCCCACGTAGGAACCATGAACACTGAAGCTTTCTTT. It encodes CASSNPHVGTMNTEAFF.

The gene calls are TRBV7-3 and TRBJ1-2; a possible D gene is TRBD1 (6 bases). The CDR3 consists of 15 residues. The germline gives CDR1 SGHTA, CDR2 FQGTGA. Trimming removed 0 bases from V and 4 bases from J, with 12 bases in between. CDR3 bases: TGTGCCAGCAGCTTAACCCTGACAGGTGCCTATGGCTACACCTTC. Protein: CASSLTLTGAYGYTF.

V is TRBV5-1 and J is TRBJ1-4, with 9 bases aligning to TRBD1. The J segment lost 11 bases and the V segment lost 4 bases, leaving 12 bases of the junction unmatched. Germline CDR1 and CDR2: SGHRS and YFSETQ. The CDR3 consists of 15 residues. The CDR3 DNA is TGCGCCAGCAGCCCGCCCGGGACAGGGCATGGGAAACTGTTTTTT. Protein sequence: CASSPPGTGHGKLFF.

This chain links TRBV6-5 with TRBJ1-1; no clear D. Trimming removed 6 bases at V and 8 bases at J, with 16 bases between. CDR1 is MNHEY and CDR2 is SVGAGI in the germline V gene. The CDR3 covers 13 residues. The CDR3 sequence: CASSFNLGTEAFF. CDR3 DNA sequence: TGTGCCAGCAGCTTCAATCTGGGTACGGAAGCTTTCTTT.

This chain joins TRBV5-8 and TRBJ2-1; a weak D match, TRBD1 (6 bases). Per the germline V gene, CDR1 is SGHTS and CDR2 is YDEGEE. The CDR3 has 15 residues. Trimming stripped 6 bases from V and 0 bases from J, with 13 bases between. The CDR3: CASTQGQSSYNEQFF. The CDR3, as DNA: TGTGCCAGCACCCAAGGACAGAGCTCCTACAATGAGCAGTTCTTC.

This chain links TRBV18 with TRBJ1-4; D remains ambiguous. Germline values: CDR1 KGHSH, CDR2 LQKENI. The CDR3 covers 13 residues. V was cut by 4 bases and J by 5 bases, with 8 bases left in between. The CDR3 region has the DNA TGTGCCAGCTCACGGTCAGAGAATGAAAAACTGTTTTTT. Translation gives CASSRSENEKLFF.

The rearrangement uses TRBV7-9 and TRBJ1-1; D might be TRBD1 (6 bases). V was clipped by 1 base and J by 2 bases, with 14 bases between them. Germline-derived CDR1 and CDR2 are SEHNR and FQNEAQ (reference sequence). There are 16 residues in the CDR3. This CDR3 is CASSLVRGGGNTEAFF. Here the CDR3 DNA reads TGTGCCAGCAGCTTAGTTAGGGGGGGAGGTAACACTGAAGCTTTCTTT.

The chain joins TRBV5-1 to TRBJ1-4; 9 bases agree with TRBD1. Losses at the gene ends were 2 bases for V and 8 bases for J; bases not matched to a gene: 19. CDR1 is SGHRS, CDR2 YFSETQ, per germline. CDR3 length: 19 residues. The CDR3 region has the DNA TGCGCCAGCAGCTTAATTCCGGGACAGGGAGTGACGGGCAAGGAAAAACTGTTTTTT. This codes for CASSLIPGQGVTGKEKLFF. Looking up the rest from reference TRBV5-1 and TRBJ1-4 gives the full variable domain: KAGVTQTPRYLIKTRGQQVTLSCSPISGHRSVSWYQQTPGQGLQFLFEYFSETQRNKGNFPGRFSGRQFSNSRSEMNVSTLELGDSALYLCASSLIPGQGVTGKEKLFFGSGTQLSVL.

The chain carries TRBV5-6 and TRBJ1-1; D may be TRBD1 (5 bases). V gave up 2 bases and J gave up 5 bases, with 16 bases separating them. Per germline, CDR1 SGHDT and CDR2 YYEEEE. This CDR3 is 15 amino acids long. DNA of the CDR3: TGTGCCAGCAGCTTTCAGGGTACTTTACGAACTGAAGCTTTCTTT. Its protein is CASSFQGTLRTEAFF. The entire variable domain, with the rest obtained from reference TRBV5-6 and TRBJ1-1, is as follows: DAGVTQSPTHLIKTRGQQVTLRCSPKSGHDTVSWYQQALGQGPQFIFQYYEEEERQRGNFPDRFSGHQFPNYSSELNVNALLLGDSALYLCASSFQGTLRTEAFFGQGTRLTVV.

The chain has TRBV10-3 and TRBJ1-2; D unresolved. CDR1 and CDR2 from the germline V gene are ENHRY and SYGVKD. Trimming left V 2 bases short and J 7 bases short, with 14 bases between. This CDR3 has 14 residues. CDR3 in DNA: TGTGCCATCAGTGAGGAGGGAGGGCGAGGTGGCTACACCTTC. It translates to CAISEEGGRGGYTF.

V and J are TRBV27 and TRBJ2-2; D gene unclear. V was clipped by 6 bases and J by 0 bases, with 11 bases between them. In germline, CDR1 is MNHEY, CDR2 SMNVEV (reference sequence). There are 15 residues in the CDR3. CDR3 bases: TGTGCCAGCAGGGGTGGCACCTCGAACACCGGGGAGCTGTTTTTT. This sequence encodes CASRGGTSNTGELFF.

The chain joins TRBV6-6 to TRBJ1-2, with 7 positions matching TRBD1. CDR1 and CDR2 (germline): MNHNY, SVGAGI (reference sequence). This CDR3 has 14 amino acids. Unmatched junction bases numbered 5, after V lost 7 bases and J lost 0 bases. CDR3: CASTQGGTNYGYTF. The CDR3 nucleotides read TGTGCCAGCACCCAGGGGGGAACTAACTATGGCTACACCTTC.

The chain combines TRBV21-1 with TRBJ2-7; TRBD1, the table's D call, was not compared with the DNA. TRBV21-1 is annotated as a pseudogene. The CDR3 runs to 20 residues. CDR3 residues: CASSKGPNPRQGSISYEQYV. The CDR3 region has the DNA TGTGCCAGCAGCAAAGGGCCCAACCCTAGACAGGGGTCCATCTCCTACGAGCAGTACGTC.

The chain has TRBV30 and TRBJ2-7, with 7 bases identical to TRBD2. Germline values: CDR1 GTSNPN, CDR2 SVGIG (reference sequence). The V segment lost 8 bases and the J segment 9 bases; nucleotides outside the gene matches: 16. CDR3 size: 13 residues. The chain's CDR3 is CAGGSAGRGGQYF. The DNA of the CDR3 is TGTGCCGGCGGCTCGGCGGGGCGCGGGGGGCAGTACTTC.

The CDR3 region is CASSTSPGAGGELFF. CDR3 coding DNA: TGCGCCAGCAGCACCTCGCCAGGGGCGGGCGGGGAGCTGTTTTTT. The chain has TRBV5-1 and TRBJ2-2; the D gene is possibly TRBD1 (6 bases). The CDR3 runs to 15 residues. Germline values: CDR1 SGHRS, CDR2 YFSETQ. Trimming took off 4 bases at V and 7 bases at J, with 17 bases between the two ends. The full variable domain, in which reference TRBV5-1 and TRBJ2-2 provide the parts outside the CDR3, is KAGVTQTPRYLIKTRGQQVTLSCSPISGHRSVSWYQQTPGQGLQFLFEYFSETQRNKGNFPGRFSGRQFSNSRSEMNVSTLELGDSALYLCASSTSPGAGGELFFGEGSRLTVL.

This rearrangement joins TRBV4-1 to TRBJ1-2; 8 nucleotides line up with TRBD1. The germline gives CDR1 MGHRA, CDR2 YSYEKL. CDR3 length equals 15 residues. With V trimmed by 2 bases and J by 2 bases, 4 bases remained unmatched. The CDR3 loop is CASSQIGTGNYGYTF. The CDR3, as DNA: TGCGCCAGCAGCCAAATAGGGACAGGCAACTATGGCTACACCTTC.

The V gene is TRBV29-1, the J gene TRBJ2-1, with 12 positions matching TRBD2. CDR3 size: 14 residues. V lost 6 bases to trimming and J lost 8 bases; unmatched junction nucleotides: 8. Per the germline V gene, CDR1 is SQVTM and CDR2 is ANQGSEA. CDR3 residues: CSVKTSGRRDEQFF. As DNA, the CDR3 is TGCAGCGTAAAAACTAGCGGGAGGAGGGATGAGCAGTTCTTC.

The chain recombines TRBV7-2 with TRBJ2-3; 7 nucleotides line up with TRBD2. With V trimmed by 9 bases and J by 0 bases, 3 bases remained unmatched. Per the germline V gene, CDR1 is SGHTA and CDR2 is FQGNSA. The CDR3 totals 13 residues. CDR3 in amino acids: CASRRESTDTQYF. CDR3 DNA sequence: TGTGCCAGTAGGCGGGAGAGCACAGATACGCAGTATTTT.

This clone has only a few counts. The chain joins TRBV5-5 to TRBJ2-7, with D uncertain. Trimming took 1 base from V and 2 from J, leaving 10 bases between them. Looked up from germline, CDR1 is SGHKS and CDR2 is YYEKEE (reference sequence). The CDR3 consists of 14 residues. The CDR3 nucleotides read TGTGCCAGCAGCTTGTTGGGTGTTACCTACGAGCAGTACGTC. This codes for CASSLLGVTYEQYV.